This TCR beta chain was identified during a study of shared clonotypes between healthy human individuals. A word on this clone: Its antigen remains unknown. The same CDR3 is also encoded by other DNA sequences in this sample.

The table came from immunoSEQ multiplex PCR; TCRdb's copy has only in-frame clones and leaves some out. The table includes a few million clones, approximately 94% detected once. Germline V lookup: CDR1 KGHSH, CDR2 LQKENI. The CDR3 extends over 14 amino acids. The V gene end was trimmed by 3 bases and the J gene end by 0 bases; junction bases not matched to a gene: 1. General observations from the study: It was the non-shared clonotypes that had lower generation probabilities than clonotypes shared by all four donors. Large sequencing depth failed to make sorted-subset sequencing complete, rarefaction showed.

The source is a man between 18 and 35 years old in good health. Sequencing used naive CD4+ T cells sorted from blood. This sample's subset: CD45RA+ positively selected. This sequence joins TRBV18 and TRBJ2-7; 8 nucleotides line up with TRBD2. CDR3 in amino acids: CASSPAGGSYEQYF. For the CDR3, the DNA is TGTGCCAGCTCACCGGCGGGAGGCTCCTACGAGCAGTACTTC.